This TCR beta chain was recovered during a study of T cells in Graves' hyperthyroidism and ophthalmopathy. Study information: Before treatment of any kind, peripheral blood was taken at initial diagnosis.

The authors deemed Graves' hyperthyroidism stable absent ophthalmopathy progression within 18 months. Amplified TCR beta CDR3 regions came from RNA transcripts. First-round RT-PCR of the TCR CDR3 relied on the HTBI primer set. MiXCR, applied by TCRdb to the multiplex PCR reads, yields one record per CDR3 protein. Counted here are roughly 420,000 distinct CDR3 sequences, approximately 13% occurring once; the ten biggest clones make up 5% to 6.5%. Between the trimmed V and J ends, which lost 4 bases and 0 bases, there was a span of 9 bases. Looked up from germline, CDR1 is MNHNS and CDR2 is SASEGT. There are 14 residues in the CDR3.

Sequencing input: blood. The chain employs TRBV6-1 and TRBJ1-1; weak D call: TRBD1 (6 bases). The receptor was derived from a woman aged 18-29 years with Graves' hyperthyroidism. DNA for the CDR3: TGTGCCAGCAGTGGACAGGTTATGAACACTGAAGCTTTCTTT. Translating gives CASSGQVMNTEAFF.